This T cell receptor beta chain stems from a study of CD8 T cells in Susac syndrome. RNA amounts of roughly 0.45 to 1 ug underwent reverse transcription with random hexamers. Multiplex PCR with immunoSEQ amplified the TCR beta CDR3 across 54 Vbeta and 13 Jbeta. TCRdb processed the immunoSEQ multiplex PCR reads anew with MiXCR; each CDR3 protein has one entry. In the table there are some 99,000 distinct CDR3 sequences, roughly 94% of which are singletons. Negative magnetic isolation gave CD8+ and CD4+ cells; FACS enriched CD8+ TEMRA. CDR3 length: 15 amino acids. J lost 3 bases, V lost 3 bases, and 4 bases had no gene match. Germline loops: CDR1 SEHNR, CDR2 FQNEAQ (reference sequence).

This receptor was obtained from a human donor with Susac syndrome. J is TRBJ2-5 and V is TRBV7-9; 10 bases are a match to TRBD1. The sample comprised CD4+ T cells from PBMCs. CDR3 protein: CASSLGQGREETQYF. In nucleotides, the CDR3 is TGTGCCAGCAGCTTGGGACAGGGGCGCGAAGAGACCCAGTACTTC.